These 27 T cell receptor beta chains were all obtained from the same sample, sequenced in a study of T cells in Graves' hyperthyroidism and ophthalmopathy. TCR beta CDR3 regions were amplified from RNA transcripts. The TCR CDR3 was amplified in a first-round RT-PCR using the HTBI primer set. TCRdb reprocessed the multiplex PCR reads with MiXCR, giving one entry per CDR3 protein. The sample shows more than 350,000 distinct CDR3 sequences, about 14% of them seen only once. Material for sequencing was blood. The origin of the receptors is a woman aged 25 to 39 with Graves' ophthalmopathy.

This clonotype was counted at least ten times. The chain joins TRBV19 to TRBJ1-5, with D hard to call. The CDR3 spans 14 residues. With 6 bases removed from V and 3 bases from J, the gap between germline ends came to 12 bases. Germline V gene data show CDR1 as LNHDA and CDR2 as SQIVND (reference sequence). The CDR3 DNA sequence: TGTGCCAGTAGGGAAGACCCAAACAATCAGCCCCAGCATTTT. Its translation: CASREDPNNQPQHF.

In its sample, this clonotype was seen many times. This chain connects TRBV19 to TRBJ1-5; D uncertain. The V gene's germline CDR1 is LNHDA and CDR2 SQIVND (reference sequence). This CDR3 contains 15 residues. Deletions cut 7 bases from V and 0 bases from J, with 13 bases between. For the CDR3, the DNA is TGTGCCAGTACTACGTGGAGTTTTAGCAATCAGCCCCAGCATTTT. This encodes CASTTWSFSNQPQHF.

This clonotype came up a few times. This chain uses TRBV28 with TRBJ2-7; D is unclear. This CDR3 contains 12 residues. V shed 3 bases and J shed 4 bases, with 7 bases lying between them. Germline V gene lookup returns CDR1 MDHEN and CDR2 SYDVKM. CDR3 amino acids: CASSFPCYEQYF. The CDR3 coding sequence is TGTGCCAGCAGTTTTCCTTGTTACGAGCAGTACTTC.

This chain connects TRBV10-3 to TRBJ1-2; 10 bases are a match to TRBD1. The V gene's germline CDR1 is ENHRY and CDR2 SYGVKD. The CDR3 totals 16 residues. The trim removed 6 bases at V and 5 bases at J, leaving 12 bases unmatched. CDR3 in DNA: TGTGCCATCAGGTCTCGGGACAGGGGCGGTTTTTATGGCTACACCTTC. Protein product: CAIRSRDRGGFYGYTF.

This clonotype was seen many times. The chain recombines TRBV20-1 with TRBJ2-5; D may be TRBD2 (6 bases). CDR3 length: 14 amino acids. Germline V gives CDR1 DFQATT, CDR2 SNEGSKA (reference sequence). Deletions cut 2 bases from V and 6 bases from J, with 16 bases between. CDR3 bases: TGCAGTGCTAGACAACTAGCCCTCGGCCAGACCCAGTACTTC. It is translated as CSARQLALGQTQYF.

The CDR3 bases are TGTGCCAGCAGTTTATTACGCGGGGGGGCTAGGAATGAGCAGTTCTTC. Its protein product is CASSLLRGGARNEQFF. V is TRBV28 and J is TRBJ2-1; 9 nucleotides match TRBD2. CDR3 size: 16 residues. The V and J ends lost 1 base and 7 bases, in that order; junction bases with no gene match: 8. From germline, CDR1 is MDHEN and CDR2 SYDVKM.

The chain carries TRBV6-5 and TRBJ2-2; TRBD1 or TRBD2 may be the D gene (5 bases each). Germline V gives CDR1 MNHEY, CDR2 SVGAGI. The germline V and J ends were trimmed by 3 bases and 5 bases, with 16 bases remaining between them. There are 16 residues in the CDR3. CDR3 loop: CASSYSWDVGTGELFF. CDR3 in DNA: TGTGCCAGCAGTTATTCTTGGGACGTTGGAACCGGGGAGCTGTTTTTT.

In its sample, this clonotype was seen many times. The V gene is TRBV6-1, the J gene TRBJ1-5; D possibly corresponds to TRBD1 (6 bases). Germline V CDR1 and CDR2: MNHNS, SASEGT. V lost 6 bases and J 6 bases, leaving 15 bases between the germline ends. CDR3 size: 14 residues. CDR3 protein: CASRGLGGLQPQHF. CDR3 coding DNA: TGTGCCAGCAGAGGCCTGGGGGGGCTTCAGCCCCAGCATTTT.

Many counts were recorded for this clonotype. V usage is TRBV12-3 or TRBV12-4 and J usage is TRBJ1-1; D remains ambiguous. The ends were cut back, 3 bases at V and 2 bases at J, with 7 bases in the middle. The CDR3 loop spans 13 amino acids. CDR3 region: CASSFSPNTEAFF. DNA for the CDR3: TGTGCCAGCAGTTTTTCCCCCAACACTGAAGCTTTCTTT.

The chain carries TRBV9 and TRBJ2-2; D is unresolved. The CDR3 covers 14 residues. V lost 0 bases to trimming and J lost 4 bases, with 7 bases between them. Germline-derived CDR1 and CDR2 are SGDLS and YYNGEE. CDR3 sequence reads: CASSVDSFTGELFF. CDR3 nucleotide sequence: TGTGCCAGCAGCGTAGACTCCTTCACCGGGGAGCTGTTTTTT.

CDR3 DNA: TGCAGCGTTGAATGGGCAGGGAGGTTGGGCTACACCTTC. Amino acids: CSVEWAGRLGYTF. V gene TRBV29-1 combines with J gene TRBJ1-2; TRBD1 is a possible D gene (5 bases). V lost 2 bases and J lost 8, with 15 bases in between. Germline CDR1 SQVTM, CDR2 ANQGSEA. The CDR3 extends over 13 amino acids.

This clonotype was seen at least ten times. The genes are TRBV20-1 and TRBJ2-1, with TRBD1 as a possible D gene (6 bases). This CDR3 has 16 amino acids. Germline CDR1 and CDR2: DFQATT and SNEGSKA (reference sequence). Trimming cost V 3 bases and J 0 bases, with 15 bases left between them. The CDR3 loop is CSASGRGWSSYNEQFF. Written as DNA, the CDR3 is TGCAGTGCTAGCGGCAGGGGCTGGAGCTCCTACAATGAGCAGTTCTTC.

This clonotype was observed at least ten times. This chain connects TRBV7-9 to TRBJ2-2; D perhaps matches TRBD2 (5 bases). V lost 6 bases and J lost 8, with 22 bases in between. Germline CDR1 SEHNR, CDR2 FQNEAQ (reference sequence). The CDR3 runs to 16 residues. Written as DNA, the CDR3 is TGTGCCAGCAGATCCAGTGGACTGAAGGGCGGTGGGGAGCTGTTTTTT. Translating it yields CASRSSGLKGGGELFF. Full variable domain (rest looked up from reference TRBV7-9 and TRBJ2-2): DTGVSQNPRHKITKRGQNVTFRCDPISEHNRLYWYRQTLGQGPEFLTYFQNEAQLEKSRLLSDRFSAERPKGSFSTLEIQRTEQGDSAMYLCASRSSGLKGGGELFFGEGSRLTVL.

This chain links TRBV16 with TRBJ2-2; D call uncertain. The V gene lost 3 bases and the J gene lost 1 base, with 6 bases spanning the gap. This CDR3 comprises 14 residues. Per germline, CDR1 KGHSY and CDR2 FQNENV. CDR3 nucleotides: TGTGCCAGCAGCCAGGACGGGAACACCGGGGAGCTGTTTTTT. This sequence encodes CASSQDGNTGELFF. Supplemented by reference TRBV16 and TRBJ2-2, the full variable domain reads GEEVAQTPKHLVRGEGQKAKLYCAPIKGHSYVFWYQQVLKNEFKFLISFQNENVFDETGMPKERFSAKCLPNSPCSLEIQATKLEDSAVYFCASSQDGNTGELFFGEGSRLTVL.

This clonotype came up many times. The chain links TRBV12-5 to TRBJ1-5; D remains unclear. Germline V gives CDR1 LGHNT, CDR2 FRNRAP. This CDR3 region has 17 residues. Trimming removed 2 bases at V and 4 bases at J, with 18 bases between. The CDR3 DNA sequence: TGTGCTAGTGGTTTGCAGTTCCCTTCCGCCCGAAATCAGCCCCAGCATTTT. This gives the protein CASGLQFPSARNQPQHF.

The chain employs TRBV28 and TRBJ2-2; 11 positions agree with TRBD1. Per the germline V gene, CDR1 is MDHEN and CDR2 is SYDVKM. This CDR3 has 16 amino acids. With 6 bases clipped from V and 3 bases from J, the junction kept 6 bases outside the gene matches. The CDR3 region is CASRTPGQGDTGELFF. CDR3 in DNA: TGTGCCAGCAGGACCCCGGGACAGGGGGACACCGGGGAGCTGTTTTTT.

This clonotype was counted at least ten times. V is TRBV9 and J is TRBJ2-2, with TRBD2 as a possible D gene (6 bases). V lost 0 bases, J lost 3 bases, and 15 bases lay in between. This CDR3 has 17 amino acids. Germline V CDR1 and CDR2: SGDLS, YYNGEE. CDR3 sequence (DNA): TGTGCCAGCAGCGTAGTGGAGGGGTTGGCGGACACCGGGGAGCTGTTTTTT. Amino acids: CASSVVEGLADTGELFF.

Remarks on this clonotype: Since a much larger clone is just one base distant, this may be a read error. The J gene is TRBJ1-2, the V gene TRBV5-5, with 9 bases lining up with TRBD1. The junction had 12 bases not matched to a gene; V was cut back by 2 bases and J by 7 bases. Germline CDR1 reads SGHKS; CDR2 reads YYEKEE (reference sequence). This CDR3 spans 16 amino acids. The CDR3 DNA reads TGTGCCAGCAGCTTCCCCCGGGACAGGGACTTCTTTGGCTACACCTTC. Translated: CASSFPRDRDFFGYTF.

The chain has TRBV5-1 and TRBJ1-1; perhaps TRBD1 as D (5 bases). V was cut by 3 bases and J by 6 bases, with 9 bases left in between. Looked up from germline, CDR1 is SGHRS and CDR2 is YFSETQ. CDR3 length: 12 amino acids. The CDR3 region has the DNA TGCGCCAGCAGCTATCCAGGGTCTGAAGCTTTCTTT. This codes for CASSYPGSEAFF.

This clonotype was detected many times. This chain connects TRBV20-1 to TRBJ1-5; a possible D gene is TRBD1 (6 bases). The V end lost 1 base, the J end lost 6 bases, and 16 bases lay between the germline ends. This CDR3 is built from 15 residues. Germline V lookup: CDR1 DFQATT, CDR2 SNEGSKA (reference sequence). The CDR3 protein is CSARAAGDVRQPQHF. CDR3 coding DNA: TGCAGTGCTAGAGCAGCAGGGGATGTACGTCAGCCCCAGCATTTT.

Many counts were recorded for this clonotype. The chain has TRBV27 and TRBJ2-7; 8 bases fit TRBD1. The length of the CDR3 is 14 residues. Germline loops: CDR1 MNHEY, CDR2 SMNVEV (reference sequence). The V and J ends lost 3 bases and 3 bases, in that order; junction bases with no gene match: 4. The CDR3 reads CASSFGTGLYEQYF. The CDR3 nucleotides are TGTGCCAGCAGTTTCGGGACAGGTCTCTACGAGCAGTACTTC.

There are many counts of this clonotype. The chain combines TRBV3-1 with TRBJ2-1, with a weak D call TRBD2 (7 bases). V was trimmed by 2 bases and J by 9 bases, leaving 11 bases between them. The CDR3 runs to 13 residues. Germline lookup yields CDR1 LGHDT and CDR2 YNNKEL (reference sequence). CDR3 region: CASSQTRGGEQFF. The CDR3 region has the DNA TGTGCCAGCAGCCAAACGAGGGGGGGTGAGCAGTTCTTC.

This clonotype was recorded at least ten times. The CDR3 region is CASSALGRGSTDTQYF. The CDR3 DNA reads TGTGCCAGCAGTGCCCTGGGGCGGGGTAGCACAGATACGCAGTATTTT. The chain carries TRBV2 and TRBJ2-3, with D tentatively TRBD2 (6 bases). CDR1 is SNHLY, CDR2 FYNNEI, per germline. The CDR3 sequence is 16 residues long. V gave up 4 bases and J gave up 0 bases, with 14 bases separating them.

This clonotype was recorded at least ten times. The CDR3 protein is CASSERDRMSYEQYF. CDR3 DNA: TGTGCCAGCAGCGAACGGGACAGGATGTCCTACGAGCAGTACTTC. The chain combines TRBV13 with TRBJ2-7, with 8 nucleotides matching TRBD1. The V gene end was trimmed by 5 bases and the J gene end by 1 base; junction bases not matched to a gene: 7. Germline V gives CDR1 PRHDT, CDR2 FYEKMQ (reference sequence). The CDR3 is made up of 15 amino acids.

There are many counts of this clonotype. The rearrangement uses TRBV30 and TRBJ1-1, with D uncertain. This CDR3 is 10 amino acids long. Germline V gene sequence: CDR1 GTSNPN, CDR2 SVGIG (reference sequence). The ends were cut back, 3 bases at V and 9 bases at J, with 8 bases in the middle. The CDR3 sequence is CAWRGSKAFF. CDR3 DNA: TGTGCCTGGAGGGGGTCTAAAGCTTTCTTT.

The V gene is TRBV19, the J gene TRBJ1-1, with D hard to call. V was clipped by 2 bases and J by 6 bases, with 16 bases between them. From germline, CDR1 is LNHDA and CDR2 SQIVND (reference sequence). This CDR3 region has 15 residues. The CDR3 loop reads CASSIPQPGLPEAFF. CDR3 DNA sequence: TGTGCCAGTAGTATACCCCAACCGGGGTTACCTGAAGCTTTCTTT.

Ten or more counts support this clonotype. This chain joins TRBV27 and TRBJ1-5, with 7 bases fitting TRBD1. Trimming at V came to 4 bases and at J to 1 base, leaving 10 bases not matched to a gene. CDR1 is MNHEY, CDR2 SMNVEV, per germline (reference sequence). The length of the CDR3 is 17 residues. CDR3 DNA sequence: TGTGCCAGCAGTTCAAAAACAGGGGTGGAGAGCAATCAGCCCCAGCATTTT. This codes for CASSSKTGVESNQPQHF.